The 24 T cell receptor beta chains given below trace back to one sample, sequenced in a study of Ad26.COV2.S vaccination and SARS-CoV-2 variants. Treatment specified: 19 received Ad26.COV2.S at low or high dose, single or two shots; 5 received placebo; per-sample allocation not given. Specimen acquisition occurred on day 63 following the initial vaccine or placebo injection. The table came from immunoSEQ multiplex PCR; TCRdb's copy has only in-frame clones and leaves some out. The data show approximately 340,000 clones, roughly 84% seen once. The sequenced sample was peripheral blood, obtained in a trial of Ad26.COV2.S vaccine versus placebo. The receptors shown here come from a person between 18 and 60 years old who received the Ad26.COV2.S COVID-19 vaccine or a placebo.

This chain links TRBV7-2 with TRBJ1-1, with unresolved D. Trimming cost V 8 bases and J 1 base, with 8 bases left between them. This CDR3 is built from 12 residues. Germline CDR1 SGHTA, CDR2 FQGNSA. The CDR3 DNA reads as TGTGCCAGCTCGCTGCAGAACACTGAAGCTTTCTTT. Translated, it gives CASSLQNTEAFF.

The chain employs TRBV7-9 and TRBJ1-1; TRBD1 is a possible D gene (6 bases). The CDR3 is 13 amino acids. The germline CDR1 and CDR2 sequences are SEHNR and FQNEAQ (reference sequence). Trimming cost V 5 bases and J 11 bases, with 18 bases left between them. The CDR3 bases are TGTGCCAGCAGCCGGACAGTATCCCCGGAGGCTTTCTTT. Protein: CASSRTVSPEAFF.

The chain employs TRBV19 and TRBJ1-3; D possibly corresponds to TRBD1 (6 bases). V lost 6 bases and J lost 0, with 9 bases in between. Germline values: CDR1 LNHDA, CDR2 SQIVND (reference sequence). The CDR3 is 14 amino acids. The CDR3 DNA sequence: TGTGCCAGTAGAGGGGGAGACTCTGGAAACACCATATATTTT. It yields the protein CASRGGDSGNTIYF.

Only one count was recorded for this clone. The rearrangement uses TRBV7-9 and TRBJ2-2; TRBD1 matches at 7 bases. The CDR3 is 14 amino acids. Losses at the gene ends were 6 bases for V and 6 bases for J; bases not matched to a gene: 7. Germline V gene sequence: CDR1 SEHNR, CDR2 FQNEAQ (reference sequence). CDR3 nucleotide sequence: TGTGCCAGCAGTAAACTAGGGGGCCCCGGGGAGCTGTTTTTT. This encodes CASSKLGGPGELFF.

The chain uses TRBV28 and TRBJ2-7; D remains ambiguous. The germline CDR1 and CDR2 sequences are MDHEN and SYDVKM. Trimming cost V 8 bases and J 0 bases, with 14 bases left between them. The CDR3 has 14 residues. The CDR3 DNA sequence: TGTGCCAGCGCCACTTCTACCGGCTCCTACGAGCAGTACTTC. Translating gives CASATSTGSYEQYF.

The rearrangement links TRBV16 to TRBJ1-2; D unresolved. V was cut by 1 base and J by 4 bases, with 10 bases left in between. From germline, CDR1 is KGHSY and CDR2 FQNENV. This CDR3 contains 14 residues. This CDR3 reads CASSQYKGPYGYTF. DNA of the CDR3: TGTGCCAGCAGCCAATATAAGGGCCCCTATGGCTACACCTTC.

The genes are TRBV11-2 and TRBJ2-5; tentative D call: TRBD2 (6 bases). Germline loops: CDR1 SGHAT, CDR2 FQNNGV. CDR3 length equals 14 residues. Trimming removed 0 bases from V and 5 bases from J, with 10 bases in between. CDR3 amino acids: CASSLDLGRETQYF. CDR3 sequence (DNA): TGTGCCAGCAGCTTAGATCTGGGGAGGGAGACCCAGTACTTC.

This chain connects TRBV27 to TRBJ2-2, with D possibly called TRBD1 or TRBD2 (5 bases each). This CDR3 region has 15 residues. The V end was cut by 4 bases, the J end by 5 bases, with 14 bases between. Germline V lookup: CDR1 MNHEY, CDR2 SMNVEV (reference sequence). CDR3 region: CASSSGTQWTGELFF. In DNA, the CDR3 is TGTGCCAGCAGTTCCGGGACCCAATGGACCGGGGAGCTGTTTTTT.

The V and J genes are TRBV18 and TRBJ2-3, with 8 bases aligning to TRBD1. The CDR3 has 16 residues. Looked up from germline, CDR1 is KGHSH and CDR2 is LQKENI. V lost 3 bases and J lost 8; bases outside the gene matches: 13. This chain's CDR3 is CASSPTGTGGPGTQYF. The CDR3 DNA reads TGTGCCAGCTCACCCACGGGGACAGGCGGCCCAGGTACGCAGTATTTT.

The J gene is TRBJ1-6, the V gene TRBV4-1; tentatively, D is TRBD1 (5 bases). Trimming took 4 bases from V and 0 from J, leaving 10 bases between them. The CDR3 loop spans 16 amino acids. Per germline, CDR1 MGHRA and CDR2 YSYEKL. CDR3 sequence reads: CASSPRGSSYNSPLHF. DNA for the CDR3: TGCGCCAGCAGCCCACGGGGGAGCTCCTATAATTCACCCCTCCACTTT.

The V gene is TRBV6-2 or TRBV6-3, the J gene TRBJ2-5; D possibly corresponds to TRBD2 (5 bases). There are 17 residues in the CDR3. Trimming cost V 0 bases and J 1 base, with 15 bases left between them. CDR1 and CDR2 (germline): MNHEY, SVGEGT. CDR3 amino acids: CASSYSKARGFQETQYF. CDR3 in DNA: TGTGCCAGCAGTTACTCAAAAGCACGGGGATTCCAAGAGACCCAGTACTTC.

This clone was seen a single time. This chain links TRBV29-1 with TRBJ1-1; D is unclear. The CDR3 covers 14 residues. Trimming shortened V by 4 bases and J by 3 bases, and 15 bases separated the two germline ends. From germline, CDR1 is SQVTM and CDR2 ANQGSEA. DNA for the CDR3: TGCAGCGTTGCCCGACTCTTAACGGACACTGAAGCTTTCTTT. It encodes CSVARLLTDTEAFF.

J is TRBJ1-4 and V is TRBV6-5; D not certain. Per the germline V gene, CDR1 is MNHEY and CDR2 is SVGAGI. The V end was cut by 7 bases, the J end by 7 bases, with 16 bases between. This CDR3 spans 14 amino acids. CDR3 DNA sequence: TGTGCCAGCAAACCGTGGCAGGCGGCTGAAAAACTGTTTTTT. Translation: CASKPWQAAEKLFF.

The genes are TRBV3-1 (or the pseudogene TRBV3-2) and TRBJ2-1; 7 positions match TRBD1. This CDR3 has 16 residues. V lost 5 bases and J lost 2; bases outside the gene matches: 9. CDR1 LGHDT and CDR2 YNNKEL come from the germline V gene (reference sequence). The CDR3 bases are TGTGCCAGCAGCGATGTGACAGGGCGACCCTACAATGAGCAGTTCTTC. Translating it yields CASSDVTGRPYNEQFF.

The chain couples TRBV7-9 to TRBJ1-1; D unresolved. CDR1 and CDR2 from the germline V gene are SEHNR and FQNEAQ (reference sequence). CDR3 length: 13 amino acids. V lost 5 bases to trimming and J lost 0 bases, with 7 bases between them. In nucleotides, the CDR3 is TGTGCCAGCAGCCGAAACCTGAACACTGAAGCTTTCTTT. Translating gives CASSRNLNTEAFF.

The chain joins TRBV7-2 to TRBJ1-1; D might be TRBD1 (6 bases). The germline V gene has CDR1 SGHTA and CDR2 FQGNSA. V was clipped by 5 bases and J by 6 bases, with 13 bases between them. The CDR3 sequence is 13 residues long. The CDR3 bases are TGTGCCAGCAGCAATACAGGGTTGGCTGAAGCTTTCTTT. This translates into CASSNTGLAEAFF.

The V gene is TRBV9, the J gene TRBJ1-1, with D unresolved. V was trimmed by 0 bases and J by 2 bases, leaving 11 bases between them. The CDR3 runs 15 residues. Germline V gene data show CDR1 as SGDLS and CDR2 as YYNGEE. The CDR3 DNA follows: TGTGCCAGCAGCGTAGTGGCAGATAGTAACACTGAAGCTTTCTTT. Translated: CASSVVADSNTEAFF. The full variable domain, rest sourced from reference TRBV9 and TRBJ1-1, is DSGVTQTPKHLITATGQRVTLRCSPRSGDLSVYWYQQSLDQGLQFLIQYYNGEERAKGNILERFSAQQFPDLHSELNLSSLELGDSALYFCASSVVADSNTEAFFGQGTRLTVV.

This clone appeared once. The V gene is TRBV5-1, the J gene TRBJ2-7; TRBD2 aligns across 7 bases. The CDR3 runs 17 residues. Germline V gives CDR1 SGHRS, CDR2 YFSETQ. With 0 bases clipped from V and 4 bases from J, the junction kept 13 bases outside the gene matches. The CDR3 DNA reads TGCGCCAGCAGCTTGGGCAGGTTTGCTAGCGGAGCTTACGAGCAGTACTTC. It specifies CASSLGRFASGAYEQYF.

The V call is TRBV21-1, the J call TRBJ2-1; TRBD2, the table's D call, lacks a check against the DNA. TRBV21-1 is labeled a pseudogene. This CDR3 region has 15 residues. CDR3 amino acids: CASKSFGNSYNEQFF. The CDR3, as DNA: TGTGCCAGCAAGTCGTTCGGGAACTCCTACAATGAGCAGTTCTTC.

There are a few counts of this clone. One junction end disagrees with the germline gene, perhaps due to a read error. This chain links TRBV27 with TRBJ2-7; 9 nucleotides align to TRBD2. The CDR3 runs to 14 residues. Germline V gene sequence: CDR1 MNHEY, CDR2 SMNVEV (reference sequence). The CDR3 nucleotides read TGTGCGAGCAGACGGGGGCGGGAGGGAGGCGAGCAGTACTTC. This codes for CASRRGREGGEQYF.

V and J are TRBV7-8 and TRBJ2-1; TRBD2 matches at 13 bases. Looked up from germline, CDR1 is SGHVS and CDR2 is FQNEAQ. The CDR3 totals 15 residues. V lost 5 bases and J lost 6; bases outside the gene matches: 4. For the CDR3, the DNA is TGTGCCAGCAGCCAAAGACTAGCGGGAGGCAATGAGCAGTTCTTC. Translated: CASSQRLAGGNEQFF.

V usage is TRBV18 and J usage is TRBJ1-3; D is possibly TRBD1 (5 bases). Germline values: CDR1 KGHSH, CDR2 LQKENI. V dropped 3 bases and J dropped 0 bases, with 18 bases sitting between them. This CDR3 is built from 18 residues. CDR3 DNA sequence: TGTGCCAGCTCACCTGTACTGGGACGGGAGAGCTCTGGAAACACCATATATTTT. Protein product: CASSPVLGRESSGNTIYF.

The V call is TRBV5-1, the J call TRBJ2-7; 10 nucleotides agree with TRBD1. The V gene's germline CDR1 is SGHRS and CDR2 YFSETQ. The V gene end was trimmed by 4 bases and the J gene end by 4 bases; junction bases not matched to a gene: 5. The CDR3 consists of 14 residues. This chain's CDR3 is CASSARDRGYEQYF. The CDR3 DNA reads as TGCGCCAGCAGCGCCCGGGACAGGGGATACGAGCAGTACTTC.

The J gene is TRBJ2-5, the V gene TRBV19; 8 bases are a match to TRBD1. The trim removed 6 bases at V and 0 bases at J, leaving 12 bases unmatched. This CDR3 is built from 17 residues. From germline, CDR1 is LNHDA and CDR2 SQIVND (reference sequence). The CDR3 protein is CASSVGYRGTYQETQYF. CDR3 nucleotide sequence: TGTGCCAGTAGCGTGGGATACAGGGGGACGTACCAAGAGACCCAGTACTTC. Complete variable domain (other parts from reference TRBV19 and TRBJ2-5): DGGITQSPKYLFRKEGQNVTLSCEQNLNHDAMYWYRQDPGQGLRLIYYSQIVNDFQKGDIAEGYSVSREKKESFPLTVTSAQKNPTAFYLCASSVGYRGTYQETQYFGPGTRLLVL.